The 8 T cell receptor beta chains given below trace back to one sample, sequenced in a study of blood T cell repertoires in COVID-19. Sequenced by immunoSEQ multiplex PCR; TCRdb stores in-frame clones only, minus some. The table lists some 200,000 clones, 75% to 95% of them singletons. Sequenced sample: peripheral blood. These receptors all stem from a man aged 50-60 years with acute or convalescent COVID-19.

The V gene is TRBV5-1, the J gene TRBJ2-3, with D uncertain. V lost 0 bases, J lost 10 bases, and 12 bases lay in between. This CDR3 comprises 13 residues. Germline-derived CDR1 and CDR2 are SGHRS and YFSETQ. The CDR3 nucleotides are TGCGCCAGCAGCTTGGAATCCACGAGTCCGCAGTATTTT. This gives the protein CASSLESTSPQYF.

This chain connects TRBV15 to TRBJ1-1; the match to TRBD1 covers 9 bases. The CDR3 consists of 14 residues. CDR1 is LNHNV and CDR2 is YYDKDF in the germline V gene (reference sequence). V dropped 1 base and J dropped 11; count of bases not matched to a gene: 8. The CDR3 DNA reads as TGTGCCACCAGCAGAGCTGACAGGGGGAATGAGGCTTTCTTT. This translates into CATSRADRGNEAFF. Supplemented by reference TRBV15 and TRBJ1-1, the full variable domain reads DAMVIQNPRYQVTQFGKPVTLSCSQTLNHNVMYWYQQKSSQAPKLLFHYYDKDFNNEADTPDNFQSRRPNTSFCFLDIRSPGLGDTAMYLCATSRADRGNEAFFGQGTRLTVV.

The chain is built from TRBV28 and TRBJ1-5, with D unclear. Germline CDR1 reads MDHEN; CDR2 reads SYDVKM. The CDR3 extends over 16 amino acids. The V and J ends lost 5 bases and 0 bases respectively, with 14 bases between them. DNA for the CDR3: TGTGCCAGCAGTCTAAGACGGGTGAATAGCAATCAGCCCCAGCATTTT. This sequence encodes CASSLRRVNSNQPQHF. The full variable domain, its missing parts supplied by reference TRBV28 and TRBJ1-5, is DVKVTQSSRYLVKRTGEKVFLECVQDMDHENMFWYRQDPGLGLRLIYFSYDVKMKEKGDIPEGYSVSREKKERFSLILESASTNQTSMYLCASSLRRVNSNQPQHFGDGTRLSIL.

The rearrangement joins TRBV19 to TRBJ1-5; 8 bases fit TRBD1. The V and J ends lost 5 bases and 0 bases, in that order; junction bases with no gene match: 6. The CDR3 is made up of 16 amino acids. Germline assignment: CDR1 LNHDA and CDR2 SQIVND (reference sequence). The CDR3 reads CASSSGTGNSNQPQHF. In nucleotides, the CDR3 is TGTGCCAGTAGTTCTGGGACAGGCAATAGCAATCAGCCCCAGCATTTT.

The rearrangement uses TRBV9 and TRBJ1-6; unclear D gene. The germline V and J ends were trimmed by 5 bases and 14 bases, with 17 bases remaining between them. The V gene's germline CDR1 is SGDLS and CDR2 YYNGEE. This CDR3 is built from 13 residues. CDR3 sequence reads: CASSETGSSSLHF. In nucleotides, the CDR3 is TGTGCCAGCAGTGAGACCGGGTCCTCCTCCCTCCACTTT. Looking up the rest from reference TRBV9 and TRBJ1-6 gives the full variable domain: DSGVTQTPKHLITATGQRVTLRCSPRSGDLSVYWYQQSLDQGLQFLIQYYNGEERAKGNILERFSAQQFPDLHSELNLSSLELGDSALYFCASSETGSSSLHFGNGTRLTVT.

The V and J genes are TRBV29-1 and TRBJ1-1; possibly TRBD1 for D (6 bases). V was trimmed by 0 bases and J by 6 bases, leaving 17 bases between them. This CDR3 is 15 amino acids long. Looked up from germline, CDR1 is SQVTM and CDR2 is ANQGSEA. DNA for the CDR3: TGCAGCGTTGAAGAGCAGGGGTATTTGGGCGCTGAAGCTTTCTTT. This sequence encodes CSVEEQGYLGAEAFF.

The chain is built from TRBV15 and TRBJ2-7; possibly TRBD1 for D (5 bases). The CDR3 is 17 amino acids. The germline V and J ends were trimmed by 0 bases and 1 base, with 16 bases remaining between them. Germline CDR1 and CDR2: LNHNV and YYDKDF (reference sequence). CDR3 in amino acids: CATSRDPGRASSYEQYF. In DNA form, the CDR3 reads TGTGCCACCAGCAGAGATCCCGGCAGGGCGTCGTCCTACGAGCAGTACTTC.

The genes are TRBV28 and TRBJ2-2; tentative D call: TRBD1 (6 bases). The germline gives CDR1 MDHEN, CDR2 SYDVKM. The CDR3 extends over 14 amino acids. Trimming stripped 6 bases from V and 5 bases from J, with 13 bases between. CDR3 amino acids: CASRAGDMTGELFF. The DNA of the CDR3 is TGTGCCAGCAGGGCAGGGGATATGACCGGGGAGCTGTTTTTT.